This T cell receptor (beta chain) appears in the sequencing data of a study of shared clonotypes between healthy human individuals. J was trimmed by 1 base and V by 5 bases; bases with no gene match: 7. The CDR3 loop spans 16 amino acids. Germline V lookup: CDR1 SGHVT, CDR2 SQSDAQ. Produced via immunoSEQ multiplex PCR; TCRdb's table is partial and in-frame only. The sample has roughly 1,100,000 clones; approximately 68% are singletons. Donors were healthy HIV-negative adults without recently reported acute infections or vaccinations. J is TRBJ2-5 and V is TRBV7-4, with 10 bases identical to TRBD2. This sequence was found in a man aged 18 to 35 in good health. What was sequenced was memory CD4+ T cells sorted from blood. The subset here: CD45RA-negative fraction. The CDR3 nucleotides are TGTGCCAGCAGCCCTAGACTAGCGGGTCGCCAAGAGACCCAGTACTTC. Protein: CASSPRLAGRQETQYF.